The rows below give T cell receptor beta chains drawn from one sample of a study of tumor-infiltrating lymphocytes in primary liver carcinoma. MiXCR was run by TCRdb on the multiplex PCR reads, yielding one entry per CDR3 protein. This table has 310,000 or so distinct CDR3 sequences, around 50% appearing once. The material sequenced was peripheral blood. The receptors shown here come from a woman aged 25 to 45 with primary liver carcinoma and hepatitis B virus infection. The CDR3 runs from the conserved cysteine through the conserved F or W. Fields, in order: D gene, J gene, V gene, clone size, CDR3 protein, CDR3 DNA. D genes are given only for firm matches. Rows give clone size only sometimes, using once, few, many, or a class for an expanded clone.

d_gene: NA; j_gene: TRBJ2-1; v_gene: TRBV4-1; abundance: NA; CDR3aa: CGSSPGGTCSYNEQFF; CDR3nt: TGCGGCAGCAGCCCCGGTGGAACATGCTCCTACAATGAGCAGTTCTTC
d_gene: NA; j_gene: TRBJ2-1; v_gene: TRBV11-2; abundance: NA; CDR3aa: CASNLGGGMSPYNEQFF; CDR3nt: TGTGCCAGCAACTTAGGAGGAGGGATGAGCCCCTACAATGAGCAGTTCTTC
d_gene: NA; j_gene: TRBJ2-3; v_gene: TRBV7-8; abundance: many; CDR3aa: CASSFTPRTSPDTQYF; CDR3nt: TGTGCCAGCAGCTTTACACCCCGGACCTCCCCAGATACGCAGTATTTT
d_gene: NA; j_gene: TRBJ1-2; v_gene: TRBV28; abundance: NA; CDR3aa: CANTPQTNYGYTF; CDR3nt: TGTGCCAACACTCCACAGACTAACTATGGCTACACCTTC
d_gene: NA; j_gene: TRBJ1-1; v_gene: TRBV6-5; abundance: NA; CDR3aa: CASFRPGPNIEAFF; CDR3nt: TGTGCCAGCTTTAGACCCGGACCGAACATTGAAGCTTTCTTT
d_gene: NA; j_gene: TRBJ1-1; v_gene: TRBV28; abundance: NA; CDR3aa: CASSLYSPARGSTEAFF; CDR3nt: TGTGCCAGCAGTTTATATTCCCCGGCGAGGGGAAGCACTGAAGCTTTCTTT
d_gene: NA; j_gene: TRBJ2-1; v_gene: TRBV2; abundance: NA; CDR3aa: CASSEYGTSSYNEQFF; CDR3nt: TGTGCCAGCAGTGAATATGGGACGAGCTCCTACAATGAGCAGTTCTTC
d_gene: TRBD2; j_gene: TRBJ2-3; v_gene: TRBV4-2; abundance: NA; CDR3aa: CASTQSGRADTQYF; CDR3nt: TGTGCCAGCACCCAAAGCGGGAGGGCAGATACGCAGTATTTT
d_gene: NA; j_gene: TRBJ1-2; v_gene: TRBV28; abundance: NA; CDR3aa: CASSFVGRIEGYTF; CDR3nt: TGTGCCAGCAGTTTCGTAGGACGGATTGAAGGCTACACCTTC
d_gene: TRBD1; j_gene: TRBJ1-1; v_gene: TRBV12-3/TRBV12-4; abundance: NA; CDR3aa: CASSWTGAGSEAFF; CDR3nt: TGTGCCAGCAGTTGGACAGGGGCTGGGAGTGAAGCTTTCTTT
d_gene: TRBD2; j_gene: TRBJ2-7; v_gene: TRBV5-5; abundance: NA; CDR3aa: CASSVNPGLAYYEQYF; CDR3nt: TGTGCCAGCAGCGTGAACCCGGGACTAGCGTACTACGAGCAGTACTTC
d_gene: NA; j_gene: TRBJ2-5; v_gene: TRBV13; abundance: few; CDR3aa: CASSHQAGKGTETQYF; CDR3nt: TGTGCCAGCAGCCACCAGGCGGGTAAGGGTACGGAGACCCAGTACTTC
d_gene: NA; j_gene: TRBJ2-1; v_gene: TRBV10-3; abundance: many; CDR3aa: CAISESGNEQFF; CDR3nt: TGTGCCATCAGTGAGTCTGGTAATGAGCAGTTCTTC
d_gene: NA; j_gene: TRBJ1-2; v_gene: TRBV28; abundance: NA; CDR3aa: CASGMGGYTF; CDR3nt: TGTGCCTCGGGGATGGGCGGCTACACCTTC
d_gene: NA; j_gene: TRBJ2-1; v_gene: TRBV5-5; abundance: NA; CDR3aa: CASNVLCSKNEQFF; CDR3nt: TGTGCCAGCAACGTACTGTGTTCTAAGAATGAGCAGTTCTTC
d_gene: NA; j_gene: TRBJ2-1; v_gene: TRBV7-3; abundance: NA; CDR3aa: CASSLTIRDEQFF; CDR3nt: TGTGCCAGCAGCTTAACAATCCGGGATGAGCAGTTCTTC
d_gene: NA; j_gene: TRBJ1-2; v_gene: TRBV12-3/TRBV12-4; abundance: NA; CDR3aa: CASSTTDLDGYTF; CDR3nt: TGTGCCAGCAGCACAACAGACCTCGATGGCTACACCTTC
d_gene: TRBD1; j_gene: TRBJ2-7; v_gene: TRBV12-3/TRBV12-4; abundance: few; CDR3aa: CASSLVWTGDEQYF; CDR3nt: TGTGCCAGCAGTTTAGTATGGACAGGGGATGAGCAGTACTTC
d_gene: NA; j_gene: TRBJ1-1; v_gene: TRBV7-9; abundance: NA; CDR3aa: CASSPSGSTEAFF; CDR3nt: TGTGCCAGCAGTCCATCAGGGAGCACTGAAGCTTTCTTT
d_gene: TRBD2; j_gene: TRBJ2-5; v_gene: TRBV6-1; abundance: NA; CDR3aa: CASSEAQPGLAGVVETQYF; CDR3nt: TGTGCCAGCAGTGAAGCTCAGCCGGGACTAGCTGGAGTTGTTGAGACCCAGTACTTC
d_gene: NA; j_gene: TRBJ2-7; v_gene: TRBV5-1; abundance: NA; CDR3aa: CASSSRGHYEQYF; CDR3nt: TGCGCCAGCAGCTCGCGGGGGCACTACGAGCAGTACTTC
d_gene: NA; j_gene: TRBJ1-2; v_gene: TRBV24-1; abundance: NA; CDR3aa: CVTSGGGGKRGYTF; CDR3nt: TGTGTCACCAGTGGAGGCGGAGGAAAAAGAGGCTACACCTTC
d_gene: NA; j_gene: TRBJ2-3; v_gene: TRBV29-1; abundance: NA; CDR3aa: CSDERGNTDTQYF; CDR3nt: TGCAGCGATGAAAGGGGGAATACAGATACCCAGTATTTT
d_gene: NA; j_gene: TRBJ2-3; v_gene: TRBV29-1; abundance: few; CDR3aa: CSVVEGVIRDTQYF; CDR3nt: TGCAGCGTTGTTGAGGGGGTAATAAGGGATACGCAGTATTTT
d_gene: NA; j_gene: TRBJ2-3; v_gene: TRBV9; abundance: few; CDR3aa: CASTPLAYTDTQYF; CDR3nt: TGTGCCAGCACGCCACTAGCCTATACAGATACGCAGTATTTT
d_gene: NA; j_gene: TRBJ2-1; v_gene: TRBV11-3; abundance: NA; CDR3aa: CASSLLWDGMGNEQFF; CDR3nt: TGTGCCAGCAGCTTGCTATGGGACGGCATGGGCAATGAGCAGTTCTTC
d_gene: TRBD2; j_gene: TRBJ2-2; v_gene: TRBV6-5; abundance: many; CDR3aa: CASSFLAGGNTGELFF; CDR3nt: TGTGCCAGCAGCTTCCTAGCGGGGGGAAACACCGGGGAGCTGTTTTTT
d_gene: NA; j_gene: TRBJ1-2; v_gene: TRBV29-1; abundance: NA; CDR3aa: CSDRKGNYGYTF; CDR3nt: TGCAGCGACCGGAAGGGGAACTATGGCTACACCTTC
d_gene: TRBD2; j_gene: TRBJ2-5; v_gene: TRBV6-1; abundance: NA; CDR3aa: CAGSECPSGKETQYF; CDR3nt: TGTGCCGGCAGTGAATGTCCTAGCGGGAAGGAGACCCAGTACTTC
d_gene: TRBD2; j_gene: TRBJ2-3; v_gene: TRBV6-5; abundance: many; CDR3aa: CASSYLPGRDQYF; CDR3nt: TGTGCCAGCAGTTACCTTCCGGGGAGGGACCAGTATTTT
d_gene: NA; j_gene: TRBJ2-1; v_gene: TRBV11-2; abundance: NA; CDR3aa: CASRDIEGPNEQFF; CDR3nt: TGTGCCAGCAGGGACATAGAGGGACCCAATGAGCAGTTCTTC
d_gene: NA; j_gene: TRBJ2-3; v_gene: TRBV11-2; abundance: NA; CDR3aa: CVSSFSGSIHSDTQYF; CDR3nt: TGTGTCAGCAGCTTTAGTGGGAGTATTCATTCAGATACGCAGTATTTT
d_gene: TRBD1; j_gene: TRBJ2-1; v_gene: TRBV5-1; abundance: NA; CDR3aa: CASSPDRGSNEQFF; CDR3nt: TGCGCCAGCAGCCCGGACAGGGGGTCCAATGAGCAGTTCTTC
d_gene: NA; j_gene: TRBJ1-1; v_gene: TRBV4-2; abundance: NA; CDR3aa: CASSQSPTFTPNTEAFF; CDR3nt: TGTGCCAGCAGCCAAAGCCCTACTTTCACACCGAACACTGAAGCTTTCTTT
d_gene: NA; j_gene: TRBJ2-6; v_gene: TRBV7-8; abundance: NA; CDR3aa: CTSSFAGRVLTF; CDR3nt: TGTACCAGCAGCTTTGCAGGAAGGGTCCTGACTTTC
d_gene: NA; j_gene: TRBJ1-6; v_gene: TRBV4-1; abundance: once; CDR3aa: CASSQGLWHSYNSPLHF; CDR3nt: TGCGCCAGCAGCCAAGGCCTGTGGCACTCCTATAATTCACCCCTCCACTTT
d_gene: NA; j_gene: TRBJ2-7; v_gene: TRBV10-3; abundance: NA; CDR3aa: CAISSGGLYEQYF; CDR3nt: TGTGCCATCAGTTCAGGGGGGCTCTACGAGCAGTACTTC
d_gene: TRBD2; j_gene: TRBJ2-1; v_gene: TRBV4-2; abundance: NA; CDR3aa: CASSQGTLGGTMVYNEQFF; CDR3nt: TGTGCCAGCAGCCAGGGGACTTTGGGAGGGACTATGGTTTACAATGAGCAGTTCTTC
d_gene: NA; j_gene: TRBJ1-2; v_gene: TRBV4-1; abundance: NA; CDR3aa: CASSQDLGSSYGYTF; CDR3nt: TGCGCCAGCAGCCAAGATCTGGGCAGCAGCTATGGCTACACCTTC
d_gene: TRBD2; j_gene: TRBJ2-1; v_gene: TRBV4-2; abundance: NA; CDR3aa: CASSQVSTSGRAQFF; CDR3nt: TGTGCCAGCAGCCAAGTTTCGACTAGCGGGAGAGCACAATTCTTC
d_gene: TRBD2; j_gene: TRBJ2-3; v_gene: TRBV7-8; abundance: NA; CDR3aa: CASISTWGGSTDTQYF; CDR3nt: TGTGCCAGCATCTCAACCTGGGGGGGAAGCACAGATACGCAGTATTTT
d_gene: NA; j_gene: TRBJ2-3; v_gene: TRBV12-3/TRBV12-4; abundance: NA; CDR3aa: CASSPIIGRVYTDTQYF; CDR3nt: TGTGCCAGCAGTCCTATTATCGGGAGAGTTTACACAGATACGCAGTATTTT